This T cell receptor (beta chain) was found in a study of T-cell reconstitution after alpha-beta-depleted transplantation in children. V was cut by 11 bases and J by 4 bases, with 23 bases left in between. Germline assignment: CDR1 LGHDT and CDR2 YNNKEL (reference sequence). This CDR3 contains 16 residues. Unique molecular identifiers were used to barcode this TCRbeta library. TCRdb re-derived calls from the PCR reads in MiXCR, one entry per CDR3 protein. Of around 110,000 distinct CDR3 sequences in the sample, about 9.4% were seen once. Remarks on this clonotype: Its specificity is not known.

The study's findings and limits: After one year, T-cell counts and TCRbeta diversity mostly came from new T cells.

The material sequenced was PBMCs, taken before TCRalphabeta/CD19-depleted stem cell transplant. The chain links TRBV3-1 to TRBJ2-2; tentatively, D is TRBD2 (6 bases). The sequence derives from a boy aged 2 to 9 with acute lymphoblastic leukemia, due to receive a stem cell transplant. The CDR3 here is CAFSFSPAGTTGELFF. CDR3 DNA: TGTGCCTTCAGTTTTTCCCCAGCGGGTACCACCGGGGAGCTGTTTTTT.